The clone carrying this T cell receptor beta chain was counted many times. The antigen is undetermined. Possible read error: a much larger clone is one base away. This sample is part of a study of metastatic and nonmetastatic thyroid tumors. Turning to the study itself: Repertoires from blood and tumor or nodule tissue of malignant and benign thyroid patients were compared.

Overall study findings and caveats: Reported TCR beta diversity, measured in blood and tumor, was significantly higher for malignant thyroid tumors than for benign nodules.

No patient had received any treatment before thyroid surgery. Source study methods: The distant-metastasis classifier for papillary thyroid cancer was built from CDR3 differences across clinicopathological groups. TCRdb reanalyzed the PCR reads via MiXCR. TCRdb, not the original authors, processed these V and J calls. The sample contains roughly 58,000 clones, 4% to 4.5% of which appear only once. Germline CDR1 SEHNR, CDR2 FQNEAQ (reference sequence). V was clipped by 1 base and J by 9 bases; unmatched bases: 8. There are 15 residues in the CDR3. Sequencing input: blood. This chain joins TRBV7-9 and TRBJ2-7; 11 nucleotides line up with TRBD2. This receptor was identified in a female donor with papillary thyroid cancer or a benign thyroid nodule (not recorded which). Some clones in this sample may be carry-over from other donors' samples. The CDR3 nucleotides are TGTGCCAGCAGCTTAGAAGGGCTAGCGGGAGGTGGGCAGTACTTC. Its translation: CASSLEGLAGGGQYF.